The 5 T cell receptor beta chains below all came from one sample that was sequenced in a study of OX40 agonist ivuxolimab in advanced cancers. Here immunoSEQ multiplex PCR was the method, and the copy in TCRdb shows in-frame clones only, minus some. The data hold about 82,000 clones, with 75% to 90% observed a single time. This specimen consisted of CD4+ or CD8+ T cells sorted from blood, obtained in a trial of the OX40 agonist ivuxolimab. The receptors were gathered from an adult with an advanced solid tumor such as melanoma, head and neck, liver or kidney cancer.

This clone appeared once. The rearrangement uses TRBV21-1 and TRBJ1-1. TRBV21-1 is a pseudogene segment. The CDR3 runs 13 residues. This chain's CDR3 is CASSRDGGTEAFF. In DNA form, the CDR3 reads TGTGCCAGCAGCAGGGACGGGGGCACTGAAGCTTTCTTT.

The chain has TRBV5-1 and TRBJ1-4; 8 bases fit TRBD1. V was pared by 0 bases and J by 5 bases, with 0 bases of the junction left unmatched. From germline, CDR1 is SGHRS and CDR2 YFSETQ. CDR3 size: 14 residues. DNA of the CDR3: TGCGCCAGCAGCTTGGGGACAGGGAATGAAAAACTGTTTTTT. Translating gives CASSLGTGNEKLFF.

The chain has TRBV6-5 and TRBJ1-3; D unclear. V was clipped by 6 bases and J by 5 bases, with 14 bases between them. CDR1 and CDR2 (germline): MNHEY, SVGAGI. The CDR3 spans 14 residues. The CDR3 here is CASSHEGGRNTIYF. DNA for the CDR3: TGTGCCAGCAGCCACGAGGGAGGCCGAAACACCATATATTTT.

This sequence joins TRBV18 and TRBJ1-5; TRBD1 matches 8 bases. This CDR3 region has 15 residues. V gave up 4 bases and J gave up 5 bases; unmatched junction bases: 7. The V gene's germline CDR1 is KGHSH and CDR2 LQKENI. Here the CDR3 reads CASSRAGQGDQPQHF. The DNA of the CDR3 is TGTGCCAGCTCACGTGCCGGACAGGGAGATCAGCCCCAGCATTTT. The entire variable domain, with the rest obtained from reference TRBV18 and TRBJ1-5, is as follows: NAGVMQNPRHLVRRRGQEARLRCSPMKGHSHVYWYRQLPEEGLKFMVYLQKENIIDESGMPKERFSAEFPKEGPSILRIQQVVRGDSAAYFCASSRAGQGDQPQHFGDGTRLSIL.

The rearrangement joins TRBV7-9 to TRBJ1-2; 10 bases align to TRBD1. The germline CDR1 and CDR2 sequences are SEHNR and FQNEAQ (reference sequence). The CDR3 is 15 amino acids. The V gene end was trimmed by 5 bases and the J gene end by 6 bases; junction bases not matched to a gene: 9. The CDR3 reads CASSRDRQGADGYTF. CDR3 DNA: TGTGCCAGCAGCCGCGACCGACAGGGGGCGGATGGCTACACCTTC.